This TCR beta chain comes out of a study of CXCR3-negative and CXCR3-positive naive CD8 T cells. For the study at large: Across all libraries, TRB reads numbered around 140 million, with about 1.5 +/- 0.3 million in each library. Findings of the study overall: Higher TRB CDR3 hydrophobicity marked CXCR3-positive naive cells relative to CXCR3-negative naive cells.

By phenotype, naive CD8+ T cells were CD45RO-CCR7+CD27+CD95-. Per the germline V gene, CDR1 is SEHNR and CDR2 is FQNEAQ (reference sequence). The CDR3 is 16 amino acids. UMI-labeled 5' RACE yielded the TRB cDNA libraries. TCRdb reprocessed the 5' RACE reads and keeps a single row for each CDR3 protein, giving no DNA. Here the sample table reports around 80,000 distinct CDR3 sequences. Notes on this clonotype: Its antigen is currently unknown.

The TCR comes from a human donor in good health. Some clones in this sample may be carry-over from other donors' samples. Sequencing input: naive CXCR3+ CD8+ T cells from blood. Subset indicated: CD45RO-CCR7+CD27+CD95- naive CD8+ T cells expressing CXCR3 (TNR3+). The rearrangement joins TRBV7-9 to TRBJ2-5; no DNA is available, so the TRBD1 call from TCRdb remains unchecked. The CDR3 reads CASSRPGQGLFETQYF.